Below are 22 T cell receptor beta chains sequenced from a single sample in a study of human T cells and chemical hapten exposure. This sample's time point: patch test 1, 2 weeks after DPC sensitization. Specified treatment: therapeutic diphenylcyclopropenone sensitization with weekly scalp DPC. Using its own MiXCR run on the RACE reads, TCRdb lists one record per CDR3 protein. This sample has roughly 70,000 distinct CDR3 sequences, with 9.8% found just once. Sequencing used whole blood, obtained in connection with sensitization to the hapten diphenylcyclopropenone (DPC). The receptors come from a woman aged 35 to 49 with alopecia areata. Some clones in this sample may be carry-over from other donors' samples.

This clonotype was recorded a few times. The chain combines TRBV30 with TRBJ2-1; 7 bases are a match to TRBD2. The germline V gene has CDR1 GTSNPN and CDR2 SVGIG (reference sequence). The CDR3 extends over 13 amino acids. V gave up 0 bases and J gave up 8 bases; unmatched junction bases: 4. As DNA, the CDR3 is TGTGCCTGGAGTGTAGTAAGCGGGGATGAGCAGTTCTTC. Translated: CAWSVVSGDEQFF. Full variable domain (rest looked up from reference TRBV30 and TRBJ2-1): SQTIHQWPATLVQPVGSPLSLECTVEGTSNPNLYWYRQAAGRGLQLLFYSVGIGQISSEVPQNLSASRPQDRQFILSSKKLLLSDSGFYLCAWSVVSGDEQFFGPGTRLTVL.

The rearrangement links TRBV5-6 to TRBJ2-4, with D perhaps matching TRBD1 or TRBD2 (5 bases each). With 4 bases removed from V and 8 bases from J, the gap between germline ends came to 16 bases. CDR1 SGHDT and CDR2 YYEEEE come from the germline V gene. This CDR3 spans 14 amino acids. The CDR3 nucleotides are TGTGCCAGCAGCCCGCATCGACTGGGACACATTCAGTACTTC. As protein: CASSPHRLGHIQYF.

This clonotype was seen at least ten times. CDR3: CASSLDGRLQPQHF. DNA of the CDR3: TGCGCCAGCAGCTTGGATGGGCGGCTTCAGCCCCAGCATTTT. The rearrangement links TRBV5-1 to TRBJ1-5, with unresolved D. CDR3 length: 14 residues. Looked up from germline, CDR1 is SGHRS and CDR2 is YFSETQ. Trimming cost V 0 bases and J 6 bases, with 10 bases left between them.

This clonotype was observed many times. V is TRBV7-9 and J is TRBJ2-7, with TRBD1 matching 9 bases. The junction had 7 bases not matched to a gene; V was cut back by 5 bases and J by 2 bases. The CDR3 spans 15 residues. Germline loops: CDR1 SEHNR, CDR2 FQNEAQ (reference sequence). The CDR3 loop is CASSPRTGDTYEQYF. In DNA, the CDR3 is TGTGCCAGCAGCCCCAGGACAGGGGATACCTACGAGCAGTACTTC.

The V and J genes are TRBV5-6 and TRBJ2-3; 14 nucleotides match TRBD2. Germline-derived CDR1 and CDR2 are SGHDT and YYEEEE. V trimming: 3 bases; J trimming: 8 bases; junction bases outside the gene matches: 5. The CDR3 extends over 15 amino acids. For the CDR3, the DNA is TGTGCCAGCAGCTCAGGGACTAGCGGGGGCATTACGCAGTATTTT. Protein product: CASSSGTSGGITQYF.

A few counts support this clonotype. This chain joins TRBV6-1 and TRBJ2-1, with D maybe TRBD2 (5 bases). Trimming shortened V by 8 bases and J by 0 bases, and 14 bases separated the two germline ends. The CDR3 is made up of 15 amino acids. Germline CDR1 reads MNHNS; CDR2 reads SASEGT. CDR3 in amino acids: CASSPDFLSYNEQFF. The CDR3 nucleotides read TGTGCCAGCTCCCCGGACTTCCTCTCCTACAATGAGCAGTTCTTC.

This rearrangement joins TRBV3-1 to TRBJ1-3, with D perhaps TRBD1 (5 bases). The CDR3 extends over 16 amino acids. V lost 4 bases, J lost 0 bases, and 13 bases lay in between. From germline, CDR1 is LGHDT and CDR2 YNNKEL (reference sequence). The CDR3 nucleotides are TGTGCCAGCAGCCGATTGGCAGGGACCTCTGGAAACACCATATATTTT. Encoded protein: CASSRLAGTSGNTIYF. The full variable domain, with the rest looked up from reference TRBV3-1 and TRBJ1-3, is DTAVSQTPKYLVTQMGNDKSIKCEQNLGHDTMYWYKQDSKKFLKIMFSYNNKELIINETVPNRFSPKSPDKAHLNLHINSLELGDSAVYFCASSRLAGTSGNTIYFGEGSWLTVV.

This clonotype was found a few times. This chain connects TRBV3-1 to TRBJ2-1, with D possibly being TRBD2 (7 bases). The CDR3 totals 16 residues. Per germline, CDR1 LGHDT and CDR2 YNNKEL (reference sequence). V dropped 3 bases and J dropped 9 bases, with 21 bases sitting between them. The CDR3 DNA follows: TGTGCCAGCAGCCATTCCGATCGGGGGGCCGCAGGTGAGCAGTTCTTC. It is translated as CASSHSDRGAAGEQFF.

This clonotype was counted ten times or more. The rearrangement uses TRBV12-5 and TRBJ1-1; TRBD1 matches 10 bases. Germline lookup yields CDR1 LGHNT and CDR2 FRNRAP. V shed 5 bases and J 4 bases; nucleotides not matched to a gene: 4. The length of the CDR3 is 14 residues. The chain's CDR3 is CASGGQGGPTEAFF. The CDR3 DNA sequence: TGTGCTAGTGGTGGACAGGGGGGACCCACTGAAGCTTTCTTT.

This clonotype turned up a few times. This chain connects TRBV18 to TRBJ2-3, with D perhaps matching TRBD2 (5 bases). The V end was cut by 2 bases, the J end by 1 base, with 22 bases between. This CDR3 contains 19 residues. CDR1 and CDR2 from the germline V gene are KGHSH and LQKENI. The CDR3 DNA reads TGTGCCAGCTCACCAGTCCCATCCCTAACCGGGGTCGGCACAGATACGCAGTATTTT. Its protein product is CASSPVPSLTGVGTDTQYF. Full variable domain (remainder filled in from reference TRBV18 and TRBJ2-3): NAGVMQNPRHLVRRRGQEARLRCSPMKGHSHVYWYRQLPEEGLKFMVYLQKENIIDESGMPKERFSAEFPKEGPSILRIQQVVRGDSAAYFCASSPVPSLTGVGTDTQYFGPGTRLTVL.

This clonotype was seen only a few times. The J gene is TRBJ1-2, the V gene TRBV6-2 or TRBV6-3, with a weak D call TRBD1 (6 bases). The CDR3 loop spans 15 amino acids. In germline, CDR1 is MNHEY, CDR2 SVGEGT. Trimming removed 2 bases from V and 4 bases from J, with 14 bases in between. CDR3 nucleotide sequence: TGTGCCAGCAGTTACCCCCAGGGGCGAGGCTATGGCTACACCTTC. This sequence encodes CASSYPQGRGYGYTF.

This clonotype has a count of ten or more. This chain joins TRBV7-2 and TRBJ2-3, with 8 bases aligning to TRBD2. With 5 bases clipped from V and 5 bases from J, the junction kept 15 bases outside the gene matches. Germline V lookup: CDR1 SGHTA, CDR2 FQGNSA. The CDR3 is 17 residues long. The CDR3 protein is CASSPTPQRGFLDTQYF. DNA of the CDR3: TGTGCCAGCAGCCCGACCCCCCAGCGGGGGTTTCTAGATACGCAGTATTTT.

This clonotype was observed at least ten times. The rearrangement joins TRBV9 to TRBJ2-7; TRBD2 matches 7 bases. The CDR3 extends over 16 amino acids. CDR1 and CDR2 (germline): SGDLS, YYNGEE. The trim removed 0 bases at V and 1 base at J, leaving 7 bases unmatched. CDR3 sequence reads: CASSVDPSGASYEQYF. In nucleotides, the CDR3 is TGTGCCAGCAGCGTAGATCCCAGCGGGGCTTCCTACGAGCAGTACTTC. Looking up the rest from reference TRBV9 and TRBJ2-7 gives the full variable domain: DSGVTQTPKHLITATGQRVTLRCSPRSGDLSVYWYQQSLDQGLQFLIQYYNGEERAKGNILERFSAQQFPDLHSELNLSSLELGDSALYFCASSVDPSGASYEQYFGPGTRLTVT.

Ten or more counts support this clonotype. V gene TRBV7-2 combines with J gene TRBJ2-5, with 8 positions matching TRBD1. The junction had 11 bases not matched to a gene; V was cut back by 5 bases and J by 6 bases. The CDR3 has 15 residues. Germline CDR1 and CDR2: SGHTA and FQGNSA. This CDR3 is CASSATPGQGKTQYF. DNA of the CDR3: TGTGCCAGCAGCGCCACGCCAGGACAGGGCAAGACCCAGTACTTC.

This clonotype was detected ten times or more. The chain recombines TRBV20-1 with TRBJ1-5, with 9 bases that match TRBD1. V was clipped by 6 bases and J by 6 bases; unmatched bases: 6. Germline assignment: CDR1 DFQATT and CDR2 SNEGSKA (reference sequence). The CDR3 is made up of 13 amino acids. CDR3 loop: CSAHTGGSQPQHF. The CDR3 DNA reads TGCAGTGCCCATACAGGGGGCAGTCAGCCCCAGCATTTT.

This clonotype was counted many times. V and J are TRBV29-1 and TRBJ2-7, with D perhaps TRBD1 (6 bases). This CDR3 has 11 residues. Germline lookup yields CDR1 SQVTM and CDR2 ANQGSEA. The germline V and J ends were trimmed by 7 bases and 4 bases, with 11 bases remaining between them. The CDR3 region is CSAGTPYEQYF. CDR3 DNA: TGCAGCGCCGGGACACCTTACGAGCAGTACTTC.

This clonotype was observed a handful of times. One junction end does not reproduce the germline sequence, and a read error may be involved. Written as DNA, the CDR3 is TGTGCCAGCTCGCCCGGAGATTCCTCTGAAAACACCATATATTTT. Translating gives CASSPGDSSENTIYF. This sequence joins TRBV18 and TRBJ1-3; D remains unclear. The CDR3 is 15 residues long. Germline V gene lookup returns CDR1 KGHSH and CDR2 LQKENI. The entire variable domain, with the rest obtained from reference TRBV18 and TRBJ1-3, is as follows: NAGVMQNPRHLVRRRGQEARLRCSPMKGHSHVYWYRQLPEEGLKFMVYLQKENIIDESGMPKERFSAEFPKEGPSILRIQQVVRGDSAAYFCASSPGDSSENTIYFGEGSWLTVV.

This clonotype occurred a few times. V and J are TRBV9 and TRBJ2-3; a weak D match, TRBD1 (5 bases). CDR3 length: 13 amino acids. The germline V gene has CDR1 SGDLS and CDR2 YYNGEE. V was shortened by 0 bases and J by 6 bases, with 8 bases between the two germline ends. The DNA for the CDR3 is TGTGCCAGCAGCGTAGGACAGACGGATACGCAGTATTTT. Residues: CASSVGQTDTQYF. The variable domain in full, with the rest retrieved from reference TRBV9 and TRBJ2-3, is DSGVTQTPKHLITATGQRVTLRCSPRSGDLSVYWYQQSLDQGLQFLIQYYNGEERAKGNILERFSAQQFPDLHSELNLSSLELGDSALYFCASSVGQTDTQYFGPGTRLTVL.

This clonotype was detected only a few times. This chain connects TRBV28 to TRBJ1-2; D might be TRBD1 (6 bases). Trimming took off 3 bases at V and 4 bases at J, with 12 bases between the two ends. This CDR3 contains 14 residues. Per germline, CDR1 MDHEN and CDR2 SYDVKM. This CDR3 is CASSFGGPVYGYTF. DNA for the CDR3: TGTGCCAGCAGTTTCGGGGGGCCTGTCTATGGCTACACCTTC.

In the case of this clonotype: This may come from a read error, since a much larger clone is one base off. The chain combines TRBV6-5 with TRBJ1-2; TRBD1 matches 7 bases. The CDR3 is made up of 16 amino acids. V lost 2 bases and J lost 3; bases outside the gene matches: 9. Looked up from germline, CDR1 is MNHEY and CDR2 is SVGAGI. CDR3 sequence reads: CASSYLQGSYYYGYTF. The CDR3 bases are TGTGCCAGCAGTTACCTACAGGGGTCCTATTACTATGGCTACACCTTC.

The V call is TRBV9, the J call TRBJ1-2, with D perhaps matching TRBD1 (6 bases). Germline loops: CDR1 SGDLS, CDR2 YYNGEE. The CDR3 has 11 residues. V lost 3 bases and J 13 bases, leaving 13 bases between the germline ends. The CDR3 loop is CASSASTGLTF. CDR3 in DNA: TGTGCCAGCAGCGCCTCGACAGGCCTCACCTTC.

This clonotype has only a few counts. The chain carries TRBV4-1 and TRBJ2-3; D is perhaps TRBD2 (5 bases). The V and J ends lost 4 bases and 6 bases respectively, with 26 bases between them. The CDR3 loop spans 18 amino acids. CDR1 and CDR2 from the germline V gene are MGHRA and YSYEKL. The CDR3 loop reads CASSLIYGPLASTDTQYF. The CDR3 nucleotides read TGCGCCAGCAGCCTCATCTACGGGCCGCTAGCCTCAACGGATACGCAGTATTTT.